In this sample, the clone carrying this TCR beta chain turned up many times. The antigen remains unidentified. Tagging with unique molecular identifiers was applied to individual cDNA molecules. Via MiXCR, TCRdb re-called the 5' RACE reads, giving one row per CDR3 protein. The sample consists of just under 65,000 distinct CDR3 sequences, approximately 9.2% of them appearing once. The sample originates from a study of early T cells in non-severe SARS-CoV-2 infection. About the research overall: Sequencing of bulk RNA from unsorted whole blood was done, without chain pairing. General observations from the study: VDJdb matching skewed toward anti-spike CD8 responses, missing private and CD4 specificities.

V lost 3 bases, J lost 6 bases, and 23 bases lay in between. CDR1 is SEHNR, CDR2 FQNEAQ, per germline (reference sequence). The CDR3 extends over 17 amino acids. The material was whole blood, obtained at baseline. This receptor was taken from an adult who was a healthcare worker with PCR-confirmed SARS-CoV-2 infection or an uninfected control (not recorded which). This chain joins TRBV7-9 and TRBJ1-1, with unresolved D. In nucleotides, the CDR3 is TGTGCCAGCAGCTTCGGTCGGGATTACATTGACGGGGCTGAAGCTTTCTTT. Translated, it gives CASSFGRDYIDGAEAFF.